This paragraph reports one T cell receptor beta chain. The data belong to a study of blood T cell repertoires in COVID-19. Across the whole study: Sources were T cells, B-cell-depleted T cells, or PBMCs; the material itself was cDNA or gDNA.

As originally analysed: Researchers report that nucleated cell counts were estimated from reference gene primer amplification. The method was immunoSEQ multiplex PCR; TCRdb's version includes in-frame clones alone and lacks a portion of them. The V and J calls and clone size were taken over from that table, and D and trimming were inferred from the DNA. The sample shows about 99,000 clones, around 83% of them seen only once. The CDR3 is made up of 13 amino acids. Germline loops: CDR1 MNHEY, CDR2 SMNVEV (reference sequence). V was clipped by 2 bases and J by 3 bases, with 7 bases between them. The chain carries TRBV27 and TRBJ1-1; perhaps TRBD1 as D (6 bases). The TCR sequence derives from a man in his sixties or seventies with active or convalescent COVID-19. Sequencing was done on a sample of peripheral blood. The CDR3 loop is CASSLEGDTEAFF. CDR3 DNA sequence: TGTGCCAGCAGTTTAGAGGGGGACACTGAAGCTTTCTTT.